What follows are 20 T cell receptor beta chains derived from one specimen sequenced in a study of T cell responses to AZD1222 COVID-19 vaccine. Generated by immunoSEQ multiplex PCR, the TCRdb table keeps only in-frame clones and is missing some. This sample has 95,000 to 150,000 clones, with approximately 88% found just once. The sample was peripheral blood, taken on day 0 of AZD1222 vaccination. These receptors were taken from an adult in good health.

This rearrangement joins TRBV19 to TRBJ2-5; 9 bases fit TRBD1. Germline V gives CDR1 LNHDA, CDR2 SQIVND (reference sequence). V was clipped by 3 bases and J by 4 bases; unmatched bases: 0. The CDR3 spans 13 residues. CDR3 residues: CASSMGQGETQYF. The CDR3 DNA follows: TGTGCCAGTAGTATGGGACAGGGAGAGACCCAGTACTTC.

This clone was recorded a few times. The chain combines TRBV4-1 with TRBJ2-1; 7 nucleotides align to TRBD2. Unmatched junction bases numbered 7, after V lost 1 base and J lost 4 bases. CDR1 is MGHRA and CDR2 is YSYEKL in the germline V gene. The CDR3 is 16 amino acids. CDR3 region: CASSQVASSGYNEQFF. The DNA for the CDR3 is TGCGCCAGCAGCCAAGTTGCGTCTAGCGGTTACAATGAGCAGTTCTTC.

The J gene is TRBJ1-2, the V gene TRBV13; no clear D. CDR3 length: 16 residues. Germline V CDR1 and CDR2: PRHDT, FYEKMQ (reference sequence). Trimming pared 4 bases from V and 7 bases from J, leaving 22 bases between. This CDR3 reads CASSSLNRPQARGYTF. CDR3 nucleotide sequence: TGTGCCAGCAGCTCACTTAATCGGCCCCAGGCCCGTGGCTACACCTTC. Variable domain in full (rest from reference TRBV13 and TRBJ1-2): AAGVIQSPRHLIKEKRETATLKCYPIPRHDTVYWYQQGPGQDPQFLISFYEKMQSDKGSIPDRFSAQQFSDYHSELNMSSLELGDSALYFCASSSLNRPQARGYTFGSGTRLTVV.

The chain has TRBV6-1 and TRBJ2-7; 8 bases fit TRBD1. J lost 3 bases, V lost 0 bases, and 10 bases had no gene match. The CDR3 has 17 residues. The germline V gene encodes CDR1 MNHNS and CDR2 SASEGT. CDR3 loop: CASSEALYGQGDYEQYF. CDR3 sequence (DNA): TGTGCCAGCAGTGAAGCGCTTTACGGACAGGGAGACTACGAGCAGTACTTC.

The rearrangement joins TRBV14 to TRBJ2-5; no definite D call. Germline CDR1 SGHDN, CDR2 FVKESK. V was pared by 0 bases and J by 5 bases, with 10 bases between. This CDR3 has 14 amino acids. CDR3 amino acids: CASSQDHGLETQYF. As DNA, the CDR3 is TGTGCCAGCAGCCAAGATCATGGTTTGGAGACCCAGTACTTC.

The chain joins TRBV28 to TRBJ1-2, with TRBD1 matching over 10 bases. After removal of 6 bases from V and 5 bases from J, the junction contained 15 bases not matched to a gene. CDR3 length: 17 residues. CDR1 is MDHEN and CDR2 is SYDVKM in the germline V gene. The CDR3 region is CASRVPQTRTGGYGYTF. In DNA form, the CDR3 reads TGTGCCAGCAGGGTTCCCCAAACAAGGACAGGGGGATATGGCTACACCTTC.

The rearrangement links TRBV28 to TRBJ2-7; 8 positions match TRBD1. The V gene end was trimmed by 3 bases and the J gene end by 3 bases; junction bases not matched to a gene: 7. CDR1 is MDHEN, CDR2 SYDVKM, per germline. The CDR3 sequence is 15 residues long. CDR3 coding DNA: TGTGCCAGCAGTTTGTCCCGGGACAGGTTCTACGAGCAGTACTTC. Encoded protein: CASSLSRDRFYEQYF.

The V call is TRBV5-4, the J call TRBJ1-1; D is possibly TRBD1 (6 bases). Trimming stripped 5 bases from V and 5 bases from J, with 13 bases between. In germline, CDR1 is SGHNT, CDR2 YYREEE (reference sequence). This CDR3 region has 13 residues. CDR3 bases: TGTGCCAGCAGTCTGAACCAGGGGACTGAAGCTTTCTTT. This gives the protein CASSLNQGTEAFF. The complete variable domain, with remaining parts taken from reference TRBV5-4 and TRBJ1-1, reads ETGVTQSPTHLIKTRGQQVTLRCSSQSGHNTVSWYQQALGQGPQFIFQYYREEENGRGNFPPRFSGLQFPNYSSELNVNALELDDSALYLCASSLNQGTEAFFGQGTRLTVV.

The rearrangement uses TRBV20-1 and TRBJ1-5, with unresolved D. The CDR3 extends over 10 amino acids. Trimming shortened V by 5 bases and J by 9 bases, and 8 bases separated the two germline ends. The germline V gene encodes CDR1 DFQATT and CDR2 SNEGSKA (reference sequence). CDR3 protein: CSAGNGPQHF. The CDR3 nucleotides are TGCAGTGCTGGCAACGGGCCCCAGCATTTT.

The CDR3 nucleotides read TGTGCCTGGACCCGGGACGCGGGGGGCTACACCTTC. It is translated as CAWTRDAGGYTF. The gene calls are TRBV30 and TRBJ1-2, with a tentative D call TRBD1 (5 bases). Germline V CDR1 and CDR2: GTSNPN, SVGIG (reference sequence). This CDR3 has 12 residues. The germline V and J ends were trimmed by 4 bases and 8 bases, with 14 bases remaining between them. The whole variable domain, filled in from reference TRBV30 and TRBJ1-2, reads SQTIHQWPATLVQPVGSPLSLECTVEGTSNPNLYWYRQAAGRGLQLLFYSVGIGQISSEVPQNLSASRPQDRQFILSSKKLLLSDSGFYLCAWTRDAGGYTFGSGTRLTVV.

This rearrangement joins TRBV19 to TRBJ2-1; D ambiguous. The CDR3 totals 13 residues. Germline CDR1 reads LNHDA; CDR2 reads SQIVND (reference sequence). V was cut by 3 bases and J by 7 bases, with 10 bases left in between. This chain's CDR3 is CASSMVGLNEQFF. CDR3 nucleotides: TGTGCCAGTAGTATGGTAGGGTTGAATGAGCAGTTCTTC. The entire variable domain, with the rest obtained from reference TRBV19 and TRBJ2-1, is as follows: DGGITQSPKYLFRKEGQNVTLSCEQNLNHDAMYWYRQDPGQGLRLIYYSQIVNDFQKGDIAEGYSVSREKKESFPLTVTSAQKNPTAFYLCASSMVGLNEQFFGPGTRLTVL.

The V call is TRBV7-9, the J call TRBJ1-2; D possibly corresponds to TRBD1 (5 bases). CDR1 SEHNR and CDR2 FQNEAQ come from the germline V gene (reference sequence). CDR3 length: 15 amino acids. Trimming took 1 base from V and 6 from J, leaving 15 bases between them. The CDR3 DNA is TGTGCCAGCAGCTTAGAATCTTTAGGGGTACATGGCTACACCTTC. Its translation is CASSLESLGVHGYTF. The complete variable domain, with remaining parts taken from reference TRBV7-9 and TRBJ1-2, reads DTGVSQNPRHKITKRGQNVTFRCDPISEHNRLYWYRQTLGQGPEFLTYFQNEAQLEKSRLLSDRFSAERPKGSFSTLEIQRTEQGDSAMYLCASSLESLGVHGYTFGSGTRLTVV.

The genes are TRBV27 and TRBJ2-1; 10 nucleotides match TRBD2. Losses at the gene ends were 6 bases for V and 5 bases for J; bases not matched to a gene: 13. CDR1 and CDR2 from the germline V gene are MNHEY and SMNVEV (reference sequence). The CDR3 runs 17 residues. In nucleotides, the CDR3 is TGTGCCAGCAGCATTAGACACAGACTAGCGGGTGACAATGAGCAGTTCTTC. Amino acids: CASSIRHRLAGDNEQFF.

This sequence joins TRBV28 and TRBJ2-1; D gene unclear. Germline loops: CDR1 MDHEN, CDR2 SYDVKM. V shed 6 bases and J shed 9 bases, with 18 bases lying between them. The CDR3 covers 14 residues. The CDR3 region has the DNA TGTGCCAGCAGGGATGAACGAGGAATAGTTGAGCAGTTCTTC. This encodes CASRDERGIVEQFF.

V is TRBV7-8 and J is TRBJ2-2, with D unclear. V dropped 5 bases and J dropped 6 bases, with 7 bases sitting between them. The CDR3 extends over 12 amino acids. Germline V CDR1 and CDR2: SGHVS, FQNEAQ. In nucleotides, the CDR3 is TGTGCCAGCAGCGACCATCCCGGGGAGCTGTTTTTT. Amino acids: CASSDHPGELFF.

CDR3 coding DNA: TGTGCCAGCAGCTTAGACGGAACACAACAAGAGACCCAGTACTTC. Amino acids: CASSLDGTQQETQYF. The chain uses TRBV7-9 and TRBJ2-5; unclear D gene. Trimming stripped 1 base from V and 2 bases from J, with 11 bases between. This CDR3 contains 15 residues. Germline CDR1 SEHNR, CDR2 FQNEAQ (reference sequence).

This chain links TRBV11-3 with TRBJ2-2, with TRBD2 identical over 9 bases. Germline V gene lookup returns CDR1 SGHNT and CDR2 YENEEA. Losses at the gene ends were 5 bases for V and 5 bases for J; bases not matched to a gene: 6. CDR3 size: 15 residues. The CDR3 DNA is TGTGCCAGCAGCGTTAGCGGGAGTACGACCGGGGAGCTGTTTTTT. Translating it yields CASSVSGSTTGELFF.

V and J are TRBV7-2 and TRBJ2-1; D is undetermined. V was pared by 1 base and J by 6 bases, with 13 bases between. The CDR3 spans 15 residues. CDR1 SGHTA and CDR2 FQGNSA come from the germline V gene. CDR3 sequence: CASSLELLASNEQFF. The CDR3 nucleotides read TGTGCCAGCAGCTTAGAACTACTCGCTTCCAATGAGCAGTTCTTC.

The CDR3 coding sequence is TGTGCCGCTGCCAGGGTTGAAAAACTGTTTTTT. Residues: CAAARVEKLFF. The genes are TRBV2 and TRBJ1-4, with D possibly being TRBD1 (5 bases). The V gene lost 11 bases and the J gene lost 7 bases, with 11 bases spanning the gap. Germline V gene lookup returns CDR1 SNHLY and CDR2 FYNNEI. The CDR3 loop spans 11 amino acids. The full variable domain, completed using reference TRBV2 and TRBJ1-4, is EPEVTQTPSHQVTQMGQEVILRCVPISNHLYFYWYRQILGQKVEFLVSFYNNEISEKSEIFDDQFSVERPDGSNFTLKIRSTKLEDSAMYFCAAARVEKLFFGSGTQLSVL.

The chain joins TRBV29-1 to TRBJ1-3; 9 bases match TRBD1. CDR1 is SQVTM, CDR2 ANQGSEA, per germline. The junction had 18 bases not matched to a gene; V was cut back by 1 base and J by 8 bases. The CDR3 covers 18 residues. In nucleotides, the CDR3 is TGCAGCGTTGAAGGAGGGGACAGGGATACCGGGGGTTTGGACACCATATATTTT. Protein sequence: CSVEGGDRDTGGLDTIYF.